Presented here are 4 T cell receptor beta chains from one specimen sequenced in a study of cytomegalovirus exposure and HLA in healthy donors. PCR used 60 Vbeta primers and 13 Jbeta primers. Assay: immunoSEQ multiplex PCR; the TCRdb copy retains only in-frame clones and omits some. Of some 110,000 clones listed, about two thirds were seen once; the top ten hold less than 3.5%. Specimen: PBMCs. These receptors all stem from a female donor in good health and CMV-seronegative.

V and J are TRBV7-2 and TRBJ2-3; 11 bases match TRBD2. Germline CDR1 is SGHTA and CDR2 is FQGNSA. Germline trimming cut 5 bases from V and 3 bases from J; bases unmatched to any gene: 1. This CDR3 is built from 14 residues. The CDR3 DNA follows: TGTGCCAGCAGCCGGACTAGCGGGACAGATACGCAGTATTTT. It translates to CASSRTSGTDTQYF.

This rearrangement joins TRBV7-8 to TRBJ1-5, with 10 bases identical to TRBD1. CDR1 and CDR2 (germline): SGHVS, FQNEAQ. The junction had 1 base not matched to a gene; V was cut back by 1 base and J by 4 bases. The CDR3 runs 15 residues. This chain's CDR3 is CASSLGTGGNQPQHF. DNA for the CDR3: TGTGCCAGCAGCTTAGGGACAGGGGGGAATCAGCCCCAGCATTTT.

There are a few counts of this clone. The genes are TRBV18 and TRBJ2-1, with 9 bases matching TRBD2. This CDR3 comprises 15 residues. Per germline, CDR1 KGHSH and CDR2 LQKENI. J gave up 7 bases and V 3 bases, and 7 bases lay outside the gene matches. The CDR3 DNA is TGTGCCAGCTCACCCAGACTAGCGGAGGCGAATGAGCAGTTCTTC. This translates into CASSPRLAEANEQFF.

In the case of this clone: The identical CDR3 is also encoded by other nucleotide sequences in the sample. The rearrangement links TRBV19 to TRBJ2-7, with 12 bases that match TRBD2. J was trimmed by 5 bases and V by 2 bases; bases with no gene match: 1. Germline assignment: CDR1 LNHDA and CDR2 SQIVND (reference sequence). The CDR3 is 14 residues long. The DNA of the CDR3 is TGTGCCAGTAGTATACGACTAGCGGGAGACGAGCAGTACTTC. It is translated as CASSIRLAGDEQYF.